Presented here are 29 T cell receptor beta chains from one specimen sequenced in a study of cytomegalovirus exposure and HLA in healthy donors. Clones were read by immunoSEQ multiplex PCR, and TCRdb kept only the in-frame ones, dropping some. The sample contains 250,000 to 400,000 clones, nearly 90% of which appear only once. The source material was PBMCs. These receptors came from a man under 40 in good health and CMV-seronegative.

This chain links TRBV5-1 with TRBJ2-3; 8 bases fit TRBD2. V shed 0 bases, J shed 6 bases, and the junction held 6 bases outside the gene matches. Per germline, CDR1 SGHRS and CDR2 YFSETQ. The CDR3 totals 15 residues. The CDR3, as DNA: TGCGCCAGCAGCTTGGCCAGCGGGGGCATGGATACGCAGTATTTT. This codes for CASSLASGGMDTQYF.

This chain uses TRBV29-1 with TRBJ2-5; no definite D call. V lost 7 bases and J 3 bases, leaving 12 bases between the germline ends. The CDR3 has 12 amino acids. In germline, CDR1 is SQVTM, CDR2 ANQGSEA. The CDR3, as DNA: TGCAGCGGTGCGTCGAAAAAAGAGACCCAGTACTTC. Its protein product is CSGASKKETQYF.

In this sample, this clone turned up once. Sequence at one end of the junction differs from germline and may be a read error. V gene TRBV15 combines with J gene TRBJ2-7, with a tentative D call TRBD1 (6 bases). The length of the CDR3 is 13 residues. The V gene's germline CDR1 is LNHNV and CDR2 YYDKDF (reference sequence). CDR3 in amino acids: CATSGTGSGEQYF. In DNA form, the CDR3 reads TGTGCCACCAGCGGAACAGGGTCTGGGGAGCAGTACTTT.

The CDR3 loop is CASSDSSGELNEQFF. CDR3 nucleotides: TGTGCCAGCAGCGATTCTAGCGGGGAGCTGAATGAGCAGTTCTTC. The chain links TRBV9 to TRBJ2-1, with 9 bases aligning to TRBD2. The CDR3 has 15 amino acids. Germline assignment: CDR1 SGDLS and CDR2 YYNGEE. V dropped 3 bases and J dropped 7; count of bases not matched to a gene: 8.

The chain joins TRBV6-5 to TRBJ1-5; D may be TRBD1 (6 bases). Germline-derived CDR1 and CDR2 are MNHEY and SVGAGI. The V end was cut by 6 bases, the J end by 1 base, with 10 bases between. The CDR3 is 14 residues long. The CDR3 DNA reads as TGTGCCAGCAGCAGGACAGTGAGCAATCAGCCCCAGCATTTT. It specifies CASSRTVSNQPQHF.

This chain links TRBV5-1 with TRBJ2-3; TRBD1 aligns across 7 bases. The germline CDR1 and CDR2 sequences are SGHRS and YFSETQ. V was clipped by 0 bases and J by 1 base; unmatched bases: 8. The CDR3 spans 17 residues. CDR3 loop: CASSLASTGSRTDTQYF. The CDR3 bases are TGCGCCAGCAGCTTGGCCTCGACAGGGTCCCGCACAGATACGCAGTATTTT. The entire variable domain, with the rest obtained from reference TRBV5-1 and TRBJ2-3, is as follows: KAGVTQTPRYLIKTRGQQVTLSCSPISGHRSVSWYQQTPGQGLQFLFEYFSETQRNKGNFPGRFSGRQFSNSRSEMNVSTLELGDSALYLCASSLASTGSRTDTQYFGPGTRLTVL.

V is TRBV15 and J is TRBJ1-2; D remains unclear. The ends were cut back, 1 base at V and 7 bases at J, with 10 bases in the middle. Per germline, CDR1 LNHNV and CDR2 YYDKDF (reference sequence). The CDR3 loop spans 13 amino acids. In nucleotides, the CDR3 is TGTGCCACCAGCAGAGTCGACGGCGGTGGCTACACCTTC. As protein: CATSRVDGGGYTF. The whole variable domain, remainder taken from reference TRBV15 and TRBJ1-2, is DAMVIQNPRYQVTQFGKPVTLSCSQTLNHNVMYWYQQKSSQAPKLLFHYYDKDFNNEADTPDNFQSRRPNTSFCFLDIRSPGLGDTAMYLCATSRVDGGGYTFGSGTRLTVV.

The chain carries TRBV7-9 and TRBJ1-1; TRBD1 might be the D (5 bases). Trimming took off 0 bases at V and 7 bases at J, with 6 bases between the two ends. This CDR3 contains 12 residues. Germline loops: CDR1 SEHNR, CDR2 FQNEAQ (reference sequence). The CDR3 DNA reads TGTGCCAGCAGCTTAGCAGGGGATGAAGCTTTCTTT. This gives the protein CASSLAGDEAFF.

The rearrangement uses TRBV29-1 and TRBJ2-7, with 7 bases lining up with TRBD1. Germline trimming cut 6 bases from V and 3 bases from J; bases unmatched to any gene: 5. Germline V lookup: CDR1 SQVTM, CDR2 ANQGSEA. This CDR3 is 12 amino acids long. The CDR3 DNA reads TGCAGCGTGGAGGACAGGATCTACGAGCAGTACTTC. Its translation: CSVEDRIYEQYF.

This clone was seen a single time. The V call is TRBV19, the J call TRBJ1-5; D is ambiguous. Germline V gene data show CDR1 as LNHDA and CDR2 as SQIVND (reference sequence). The CDR3 runs to 13 residues. The ends were cut back, 8 bases at V and 7 bases at J, with 15 bases in the middle. CDR3 sequence (DNA): TGTGCCAGTGGAAATGCGGGGAACCAGCCCCAGCATTTT. This encodes CASGNAGNQPQHF.

CDR3 DNA sequence: TGTGCCAGCAGTCCCCGCAGTCCTGCAGGAAACACCATATATTTT. Translated: CASSPRSPAGNTIYF. The genes are TRBV27 and TRBJ1-3, with D unresolved. Germline CDR1 and CDR2: MNHEY and SMNVEV (reference sequence). Trimming took off 5 bases at V and 4 bases at J, with 15 bases between the two ends. The CDR3 runs to 15 residues.

This clone has a handful of counts. The V and J genes are TRBV25-1 and TRBJ1-2; 7 nucleotides match TRBD1. This CDR3 comprises 13 residues. V was pared by 6 bases and J by 4 bases, with 5 bases of the junction left unmatched. In germline, CDR1 is MGHDK, CDR2 SYGVNS. The CDR3 coding sequence is TGTGCCAGCAGCGTGACAGGGACCTATGGCTACACCTTC. This codes for CASSVTGTYGYTF.

CDR3 DNA: TGTGCCAGCGGGAGGGACAAGAACTATGGCTACACCTTC. Translation gives CASGRDKNYGYTF. V is TRBV2 and J is TRBJ1-2, with D possibly TRBD1 on 6 matching bases. Trimming pared 8 bases from V and 2 bases from J, leaving 12 bases between. From germline, CDR1 is SNHLY and CDR2 FYNNEI. The CDR3 is 13 amino acids.

Many counts were recorded for this clone. The CDR3 spells CASSYSIGTGGYEQYF. DNA of the CDR3: TGTGCCAGCAGTTACTCGATTGGGACAGGGGGCTACGAGCAGTACTTC. The chain combines TRBV6-5 with TRBJ2-7; TRBD1 agrees at 11 bases. The CDR3 is 16 residues long. V dropped 0 bases and J dropped 3; count of bases not matched to a gene: 4. CDR1 and CDR2 from the germline V gene are MNHEY and SVGAGI.

This chain joins TRBV5-1 and TRBJ1-1; D gene ambiguous. The CDR3 sequence is 14 residues long. V dropped 2 bases and J dropped 2 bases, with 10 bases sitting between them. Germline CDR1 is SGHRS and CDR2 is YFSETQ. As DNA, the CDR3 is TGCGCCAGCAGCTTTGCGAGAGGCAACACTGAAGCTTTCTTT. This codes for CASSFARGNTEAFF.

This chain uses TRBV27 with TRBJ1-4; possibly TRBD1 for D (6 bases). V was shortened by 5 bases and J by 8 bases, with 15 bases between the two germline ends. The CDR3 spans 14 residues. Germline-derived CDR1 and CDR2 are MNHEY and SMNVEV (reference sequence). CDR3 residues: CASSRFVGGEKLFF. DNA for the CDR3: TGTGCCAGCAGTCGTTTCGTAGGGGGAGAAAAACTGTTTTTT.

The gene calls are TRBV7-6 and TRBJ2-7; D might be TRBD2 (5 bases). In germline, CDR1 is SGHVS, CDR2 FNYEAQ. CDR3 size: 14 residues. The V gene lost 5 bases and the J gene lost 2 bases, with 13 bases spanning the gap. The CDR3 DNA is TGTGCCAGCAGCCCAAGTGACTATCCCTACGAGCAGTACTTC. Protein product: CASSPSDYPYEQYF. Combining the CDR3 with reference TRBV7-6 and TRBJ2-7 gives the whole variable domain GAGVSQSPRYKVTKRGQDVALRCDPISGHVSLYWYRQALGQGPEFLTYFNYEAQQDKSGLPNDRFSAERPEGSISTLTIQRTEQRDSAMYRCASSPSDYPYEQYFGPGTRLTVT.

Comment on this clone: Within the sample, other DNA sequences also encode this same CDR3. This sequence joins TRBV28 and TRBJ2-7; unclear D gene. V gave up 4 bases and J gave up 4 bases, with 5 bases separating them. CDR3 length equals 11 residues. CDR1 is MDHEN, CDR2 SYDVKM, per germline. The CDR3 nucleotides read TGTGCCAGCAGTTCTCTTTACGAGCAGTACTTC. Translation gives CASSSLYEQYF.

The rearrangement uses TRBV7-2 and TRBJ2-1; 13 positions agree with TRBD2. CDR1 SGHTA and CDR2 FQGNSA come from the germline V gene. The CDR3 covers 16 residues. V trimming: 5 bases; J trimming: 8 bases; junction bases outside the gene matches: 9. CDR3 residues: CASSIGTSGAPYEQFF. CDR3 DNA sequence: TGTGCCAGCAGCATCGGGACTAGCGGGGCGCCCTATGAGCAGTTCTTC.

The V call is TRBV19, the J call TRBJ1-2; TRBD1 matches 11 bases. The germline gives CDR1 LNHDA, CDR2 SQIVND (reference sequence). The CDR3 sequence is 17 residues long. V was clipped by 4 bases and J by 4 bases; unmatched bases: 11. The DNA of the CDR3 is TGTGCCAGTAGTAAAAGGACAGGGGGCCGCTTTTCCTATGGCTACACCTTC. Residues: CASSKRTGGRFSYGYTF.

In this sample, this clone turned up once. The chain uses TRBV25-1 and TRBJ1-4, with 8 nucleotides matching TRBD1. Germline loops: CDR1 MGHDK, CDR2 SYGVNS. CDR3 length: 17 amino acids. With 5 bases clipped from V and 2 bases from J, the junction kept 10 bases outside the gene matches. The CDR3 DNA is TGTGCCAGCAGTTCTTTCGACAGGGGAAGGACTAATGAAAAACTGTTTTTT. Translating gives CASSSFDRGRTNEKLFF. The entire variable domain, with the rest obtained from reference TRBV25-1 and TRBJ1-4, is as follows: EADIYQTPRYLVIGTGKKITLECSQTMGHDKMYWYQQDPGMELHLIHYSYGVNSTEKGDLSSESTVSRIRTEHFPLTLESARPSHTSQYLCASSSFDRGRTNEKLFFGSGTQLSVL.

The gene calls are TRBV27 and TRBJ2-1; maybe TRBD1 (5 bases). Trimming shortened V by 5 bases and J by 0 bases, and 14 bases separated the two germline ends. Germline values: CDR1 MNHEY, CDR2 SMNVEV (reference sequence). The length of the CDR3 is 16 residues. The CDR3: CASSPQGLLSYNEQFF. DNA of the CDR3: TGTGCCAGCAGTCCGCAGGGCTTACTCTCCTACAATGAGCAGTTCTTC.

As to this clone: The sample carries other DNA sequences with the same CDR3. V and J are TRBV11-2 and TRBJ1-2, with D perhaps matching TRBD1 (6 bases). The CDR3 has 13 residues. Trimming shortened V by 4 bases and J by 5 bases, and 11 bases separated the two germline ends. The germline V gene has CDR1 SGHAT and CDR2 FQNNGV. The CDR3 DNA reads as TGTGCCAGCAGCTCTGGACAGATATATGGCTACACCTTC. Its protein product is CASSSGQIYGYTF.

The V gene is TRBV10-3, the J gene TRBJ2-2, with D tentatively TRBD1 (8 bases). Germline V gives CDR1 ENHRY, CDR2 SYGVKD. With 6 bases removed from V and 5 bases from J, the gap between germline ends came to 19 bases. The CDR3 length is 16 residues. The CDR3, as DNA: TGTGCCATCAGGGCGGGGGACAGGCTCTTTACCGGGGAGCTGTTTTTT. Its translation is CAIRAGDRLFTGELFF.

The gene calls are TRBV6-5 and TRBJ2-5; 10 bases are shared with TRBD1. Germline values: CDR1 MNHEY, CDR2 SVGAGI. This CDR3 has 16 residues. V was clipped by 4 bases and J by 5 bases; unmatched bases: 10. CDR3 loop: CASSSLTGTGVETQYF. Written as DNA, the CDR3 is TGTGCCAGCAGTTCACTCACTGGGACAGGGGTTGAGACCCAGTACTTC.

To note about this clone: At the DNA level, this CDR3 is encoded by other sequences in the same sample as well. The chain is built from TRBV6-1 and TRBJ2-7; TRBD2 is a possible D gene (6 bases). Between the trimmed V and J ends, which lost 1 base and 1 base, there was a span of 11 bases. This CDR3 region has 15 residues. Germline lookup yields CDR1 MNHNS and CDR2 SASEGT. The CDR3 region is CASSEGGTGSYEQYF. CDR3 DNA sequence: TGTGCCAGCAGTGAAGGCGGGACGGGGTCCTACGAGCAGTACTTC.

This sequence joins TRBV4-1 and TRBJ2-1; possible D gene TRBD1, 6 bases. V lost 3 bases and J 0 bases, leaving 12 bases between the germline ends. The CDR3 spans 16 residues. CDR1 and CDR2 (germline): MGHRA, YSYEKL. CDR3 sequence: CASSQPTGSSYNEQFF. CDR3 DNA: TGCGCCAGCAGCCAGCCTACAGGGAGCTCCTACAATGAGCAGTTCTTC.

This clone was recorded only once. The chain combines TRBV5-4 with TRBJ2-2; D perhaps matches TRBD2 (5 bases). The V gene lost 0 bases and the J gene lost 7 bases, with 13 bases spanning the gap. The CDR3 is made up of 15 amino acids. Germline V gene lookup returns CDR1 SGHNT and CDR2 YYREEE (reference sequence). The CDR3 loop reads CASSLVSGKDGELFF. The CDR3 DNA sequence: TGTGCCAGCAGCTTGGTTTCCGGGAAGGACGGGGAGCTGTTTTTT.

The chain carries TRBV30 and TRBJ1-2; 7 bases fit TRBD1. The length of the CDR3 is 13 residues. V trimming: 0 bases; J trimming: 7 bases; junction bases outside the gene matches: 5. CDR1 is GTSNPN, CDR2 SVGIG, per germline (reference sequence). This chain's CDR3 is CAWSVKGAGGYTF. CDR3 DNA sequence: TGTGCCTGGAGTGTAAAGGGGGCGGGTGGCTACACCTTC.